Following are 27 T cell receptor beta chains from one sample sequenced in a study of blood T cell repertoires in COVID-19. This table comes from immunoSEQ multiplex PCR, and its TCRdb copy is limited to in-frame clones, with some not included. The sample yields some 300,000 clones, 90% seen once. The sequenced material came from peripheral blood. The receptors shown here come from a woman aged 40 to 50 with COVID-19, enrolled during active disease.

The chain carries TRBV29-1 and TRBJ1-1; 8 bases align to TRBD1. The CDR3 totals 16 residues. Germline V CDR1 and CDR2: SQVTM, ANQGSEA. The V gene end was trimmed by 4 bases and the J gene end by 3 bases; junction bases not matched to a gene: 13. The CDR3 nucleotides read TGCAGCGTTGTAAATCCAGGGGGCGGGAGGGACACTGAAGCTTTCTTT. Translation gives CSVVNPGGGRDTEAFF.

J is TRBJ1-6 and V is TRBV28; D may be TRBD1 (5 bases). V lost 10 bases and J lost 10, with 17 bases in between. The CDR3 consists of 13 residues. Germline V gene data show CDR1 as MDHEN and CDR2 as SYDVKM. The CDR3 sequence is CATLGQGGSPLHF. DNA of the CDR3: TGTGCCACTCTTGGGCAGGGAGGCTCACCCCTCCACTTT.

The chain recombines TRBV6-5 with TRBJ1-1; tentatively, D is TRBD1 (5 bases). The V end was cut by 0 bases, the J end by 5 bases, with 13 bases between. This CDR3 is built from 15 residues. CDR1 MNHEY and CDR2 SVGAGI come from the germline V gene. DNA of the CDR3: TGTGCCAGCAGTTACTCGATAGGGCAGGGTACTGAAGCTTTCTTT. This encodes CASSYSIGQGTEAFF.

The rearrangement uses TRBV15 and TRBJ2-1; 10 positions agree with TRBD2. CDR1 and CDR2 from the germline V gene are LNHNV and YYDKDF (reference sequence). Unmatched junction bases numbered 16, after V lost 8 bases and J lost 0 bases. CDR3 length equals 19 residues. CDR3 sequence: CATCTTFGASGGSYNEQFF. CDR3 bases: TGTGCCACCTGCACAACATTCGGGGCTAGCGGGGGCTCCTACAATGAGCAGTTCTTC.

Details on this clone: The same CDR3 also results from other DNA sequences found in this sample. The rearrangement links TRBV7-9 to TRBJ2-7; D might be TRBD1 (5 bases). Trimming left V 3 bases short and J 4 bases short, with 7 bases between. The CDR3 consists of 12 residues. The V gene's germline CDR1 is SEHNR and CDR2 FQNEAQ (reference sequence). CDR3 in DNA: TGTGCCAGCAGCTTCCAGGGATACGAGCAGTACTTC. It encodes CASSFQGYEQYF.

This clone was detected once. CDR3 protein: CASSRTGGTEAFF. The CDR3 nucleotides are TGTGCCAGCTCACGAACAGGGGGCACTGAAGCTTTCTTT. V usage is TRBV18 and J usage is TRBJ1-1; 8 positions match TRBD1. With V trimmed by 4 bases and J by 4 bases, 2 bases remained unmatched. Germline V CDR1 and CDR2: KGHSH, LQKENI. There are 13 residues in the CDR3.

The V gene is TRBV2, the J gene TRBJ2-6; 10 positions agree with TRBD2. Per germline, CDR1 SNHLY and CDR2 FYNNEI. V shed 6 bases and J 4 bases; nucleotides not matched to a gene: 9. The CDR3 loop spans 17 amino acids. CDR3 bases: TGTGCCAGCAGGTTCCTAGCGGGAGCTTCAGGGGCCAACGTCCTGACTTTC. It specifies CASRFLAGASGANVLTF.

V usage is TRBV12-5 and J usage is TRBJ1-2; 10 positions match TRBD1. Looked up from germline, CDR1 is LGHNT and CDR2 is FRNRAP. CDR3 length: 15 residues. Trimming removed 6 bases from V and 6 bases from J; junction bases left unmatched: 10. The CDR3 DNA follows: TGTGCTAGTGGATTGCGACAGGGGGCCCTCGATGGCTACACCTTC. This translates into CASGLRQGALDGYTF.

V gene TRBV6-2 or TRBV6-3 combines with J gene TRBJ2-7, with D possibly TRBD1 on 5 matching bases. Germline V lookup: CDR1 MNHEY, CDR2 SVGEGT. The CDR3 totals 15 residues. With 4 bases removed from V and 7 bases from J, the gap between germline ends came to 20 bases. The CDR3 bases are TGTGCCAGCAGTTCCCCGGCAGGGCAACTGGAAGAGCAGTACTTC. Amino acid sequence: CASSSPAGQLEEQYF.

The gene calls are TRBV7-2 and TRBJ1-2, with a weak D call TRBD1 (5 bases). V dropped 1 base and J dropped 8 bases, with 11 bases sitting between them. Germline loops: CDR1 SGHTA, CDR2 FQGNSA. The CDR3 is 13 residues long. Here the CDR3 reads CASSLVYSGGYTF. In DNA, the CDR3 is TGTGCCAGCAGCTTAGTTTACTCAGGGGGCTACACCTTC.

V usage is TRBV28 and J usage is TRBJ2-7; tentative D call: TRBD1 (5 bases). Germline V gene lookup returns CDR1 MDHEN and CDR2 SYDVKM. CDR3 length: 13 residues. V dropped 6 bases and J dropped 2 bases, with 11 bases sitting between them. DNA of the CDR3: TGTGCCAGCAGCCAGACAGCACCCTACGAGCAGTACTTC. Its translation is CASSQTAPYEQYF.

This chain connects TRBV3-1 (or the pseudogene TRBV3-2) to TRBJ2-2; D possibly corresponds to TRBD2 (5 bases). Germline V gene data show CDR1 as LGHDT and CDR2 as YNNKEL (reference sequence). V lost 0 bases, J lost 0 bases, and 8 bases lay in between. The CDR3 has 16 residues. CDR3 in amino acids: CASSQERAPNTGELFF. CDR3 nucleotides: TGTGCCAGCAGCCAAGAGAGGGCACCGAACACCGGGGAGCTGTTTTTT.

The genes are TRBV7-6 and TRBJ2-1, with TRBD1 identical over 10 bases. Trimming removed 5 bases from V and 6 bases from J; junction bases left unmatched: 16. The V gene's germline CDR1 is SGHVS and CDR2 FNYEAQ. This CDR3 contains 18 residues. CDR3 in amino acids: CASSPEGQGSGGGNEQFF. Written as DNA, the CDR3 is TGTGCCAGCAGCCCAGAGGGACAGGGGTCGGGCGGGGGCAATGAGCAGTTCTTC.

The rearrangement links TRBV3-1 (or the pseudogene TRBV3-2) to TRBJ2-7, with 9 bases matching TRBD1. Germline CDR1 reads LGHDT; CDR2 reads YNNKEL (reference sequence). Trimming at V came to 1 base and at J to 6 bases, leaving 7 bases not matched to a gene. The length of the CDR3 is 15 residues. The CDR3 bases are TGTGCCAGCAGCCAAGCGGGACAGGGAGGGGGCGAGCAGTACTTC. It translates to CASSQAGQGGGEQYF.

The rearrangement joins TRBV28 to TRBJ2-5, with 10 positions matching TRBD1. Germline CDR1 reads MDHEN; CDR2 reads SYDVKM. This CDR3 is built from 16 residues. V shed 6 bases and J 4 bases; nucleotides not matched to a gene: 11. As DNA, the CDR3 is TGTGCCAGCAGAAGTCCCGGGACAGGGGAAGGAGAGACCCAGTACTTC. Translated, it gives CASRSPGTGEGETQYF.

The chain employs TRBV18 and TRBJ1-4; 9 bases map to TRBD1. CDR3 length: 15 residues. Trimming cost V 5 bases and J 8 bases; bases outside gene matches: 9. Germline V CDR1 and CDR2: KGHSH, LQKENI. CDR3 coding DNA: TGTGCCAGCTCAACCACGGGACAGGGAGGGGAAAAACTGTTTTTT. Protein product: CASSTTGQGGEKLFF.

This clone was recorded only once. For the CDR3, the DNA is TGTGCCAGTGGGGACATTGGTGCGAACACCGGGGAGCTGTTTTTT. The encoded protein is CASGDIGANTGELFF. The chain recombines TRBV19 with TRBJ2-2; the D gene is possibly TRBD1 (6 bases). The ends were cut back, 8 bases at V and 0 bases at J, with 13 bases in the middle. The CDR3 runs 15 residues. Germline V CDR1 and CDR2: LNHDA, SQIVND (reference sequence).

This clone is a singleton in its sample. This chain uses TRBV27 with TRBJ2-7, with TRBD2 as a possible D gene (5 bases). This CDR3 comprises 14 residues. Trimming stripped 2 bases from V and 7 bases from J, with 15 bases between. Germline lookup yields CDR1 MNHEY and CDR2 SMNVEV (reference sequence). This chain's CDR3 is CASSLGLASLEQYF. CDR3 nucleotides: TGTGCCAGCAGTTTAGGGCTAGCCAGCTTGGAGCAGTACTTC.

The chain carries TRBV28 and TRBJ1-1; D gene uncertain. Trimming cost V 8 bases and J 1 base, with 17 bases left between them. CDR1 is MDHEN and CDR2 is SYDVKM in the germline V gene. This CDR3 is built from 15 residues. In DNA form, the CDR3 reads TGTGCCAGCGGGCCGGTCGTCACCCGGAACACTGAAGCTTTCTTT. Encoded protein: CASGPVVTRNTEAFF.

The rearrangement joins TRBV29-1 to TRBJ2-3; D remains ambiguous. Trimming took off 5 bases at V and 3 bases at J, with 6 bases between the two ends. The CDR3 has 11 amino acids. Germline lookup yields CDR1 SQVTM and CDR2 ANQGSEA. The CDR3 DNA reads as TGCAGCGTTCTATATACAGATACGCAGTATTTT. Encoded protein: CSVLYTDTQYF.

The CDR3, as DNA: TGTGCCAGCAGCGTTGGACTAGCGGCCTCCTACGAGCAGTACTTC. Translated, it gives CASSVGLAASYEQYF. V is TRBV9 and J is TRBJ2-7, with 10 bases lining up with TRBD2. The CDR3 runs 15 residues. V shed 2 bases, J shed 0 bases, and the junction held 2 bases outside the gene matches. Germline V gene data show CDR1 as SGDLS and CDR2 as YYNGEE.

The gene calls are TRBV18 and TRBJ2-1; 8 positions match TRBD1. V lost 3 bases, J lost 6 bases, and 7 bases stayed unmatched. CDR1 is KGHSH and CDR2 is LQKENI in the germline V gene. The CDR3 runs 15 residues. CDR3 bases: TGTGCCAGCTCACCGGCGTGGACAGGGTCCAATGAGCAGTTCTTC. Protein product: CASSPAWTGSNEQFF.

The rearrangement uses TRBV6-2 or TRBV6-3 and TRBJ2-1, with D perhaps matching TRBD1 (5 bases). This CDR3 comprises 14 residues. Trimming removed 2 bases at V and 6 bases at J, with 11 bases between. CDR1 and CDR2 from the germline V gene are MNHEY and SVGEGT. CDR3 in DNA: TGTGCCAGCAGTTACCCCACGACAGTCAATGAGCAGTTCTTC. Its protein product is CASSYPTTVNEQFF.

This chain uses TRBV7-2 with TRBJ2-7; the match to TRBD2 covers 8 bases. CDR1 SGHTA and CDR2 FQGNSA come from the germline V gene. V shed 5 bases, J shed 8 bases, and the junction held 11 bases outside the gene matches. The CDR3 contains 14 residues. The CDR3 loop is CASSRGGSTQQQYF. In DNA form, the CDR3 reads TGTGCCAGCAGCCGGGGGGGCTCCACCCAACAGCAGTACTTC.

The chain recombines TRBV27 with TRBJ1-6; D is unclear. Germline V lookup: CDR1 MNHEY, CDR2 SMNVEV (reference sequence). This CDR3 is built from 15 residues. The ends were cut back, 2 bases at V and 10 bases at J, with 15 bases in the middle. The CDR3 is CASSLVRFPSSPLHF. The DNA for the CDR3 is TGTGCCAGCAGTTTAGTCAGGTTTCCGTCATCACCCCTCCACTTT.

The V call is TRBV12-5, the J call TRBJ1-3; D is unresolved. Germline assignment: CDR1 LGHNT and CDR2 FRNRAP. Trimming left V 2 bases short and J 4 bases short, with 9 bases between. The CDR3 consists of 14 residues. In DNA, the CDR3 is TGTGCTAGTGGTTTGCCACTCCGCGGAAACACCATATATTTT. Translated, it gives CASGLPLRGNTIYF.

The chain uses TRBV4-1 and TRBJ1-2; D remains unclear. The CDR3 contains 14 residues. CDR1 is MGHRA and CDR2 is YSYEKL in the germline V gene. V lost 2 bases to trimming and J lost 4 bases, with 11 bases between them. The CDR3 protein is CASSQPSMLYGYTF. In DNA, the CDR3 is TGCGCCAGCAGCCAACCCTCTATGCTCTATGGCTACACCTTC.